A single sample is the source of the 26 T cell receptor beta chains below, sequenced in a study of a mutant IDH1 vaccine in newly diagnosed glioma. Only in-frame clones appear in the TCRdb table, and some are missing; sequencing was by immunoSEQ multiplex PCR. Found here are roughly 34,000 clones, roughly four fifths of them singletons; the top ten hold roughly an eighth. As for time point: week 5, during vaccination. Alongside topical imiquimod, each dose of vaccine comprised 300 ug of mutant IDH1 20-mer peptide. Their cognate antigens are unknown. The specimen was PBMCs, collected from a glioma patient whose treatment included an IDH1 peptide vaccine. These receptors all stem from a man in his fifties with glioma.

V usage is TRBV7-8 and J usage is TRBJ2-7; 10 bases match TRBD1. CDR1 is SGHVS and CDR2 is FQNEAQ in the germline V gene. There are 15 residues in the CDR3. V lost 5 bases, J lost 3 bases, and 7 bases stayed unmatched. The CDR3 DNA follows: TGTGCCAGCAGCCCGGGACAGGGGTTAAACTACGAGCAGTACTTC. Its translation is CASSPGQGLNYEQYF.

The chain has TRBV19 and TRBJ2-3; D unresolved. The V end was cut by 4 bases, the J end by 4 bases, with 6 bases between. The CDR3 consists of 12 residues. Germline CDR1 and CDR2: LNHDA and SQIVND (reference sequence). This CDR3 is CASSNSADTQYF. CDR3 in DNA: TGTGCCAGTAGTAATAGTGCAGATACGCAGTATTTT. The complete variable domain, with remaining parts taken from reference TRBV19 and TRBJ2-3, reads DGGITQSPKYLFRKEGQNVTLSCEQNLNHDAMYWYRQDPGQGLRLIYYSQIVNDFQKGDIAEGYSVSREKKESFPLTVTSAQKNPTAFYLCASSNSADTQYFGPGTRLTVL.

The chain links TRBV25-1 to TRBJ1-2, with D perhaps TRBD1 (5 bases). CDR3 size: 13 residues. Germline CDR1 is MGHDK and CDR2 is SYGVNS. V was clipped by 2 bases and J by 6 bases, with 10 bases between them. CDR3 in amino acids: CASSERRTHGYTF. In DNA, the CDR3 is TGTGCCAGCAGTGAAAGGCGGACACATGGCTACACCTTC.

The chain recombines TRBV2 with TRBJ2-7; D is unresolved. The V end was cut by 5 bases, the J end by 0 bases, with 17 bases between. CDR3 length: 16 residues. Looked up from germline, CDR1 is SNHLY and CDR2 is FYNNEI. Written as DNA, the CDR3 is TGTGCCAGCAGTTATAAGACCCGGGTTCTCTCCTACGAGCAGTACTTC. The encoded protein is CASSYKTRVLSYEQYF.

The chain couples TRBV2 to TRBJ1-1; TRBD1 agrees at 7 bases. In germline, CDR1 is SNHLY, CDR2 FYNNEI. This CDR3 region has 11 residues. The V and J ends lost 5 bases and 11 bases, in that order; junction bases with no gene match: 5. The CDR3 nucleotides are TGTGCCAGCAGTACGACAGGGTGGGCTTTCTTT. This sequence encodes CASSTTGWAFF. Combining the CDR3 with reference TRBV2 and TRBJ1-1 gives the whole variable domain EPEVTQTPSHQVTQMGQEVILRCVPISNHLYFYWYRQILGQKVEFLVSFYNNEISEKSEIFDDQFSVERPDGSNFTLKIRSTKLEDSAMYFCASSTTGWAFFGQGTRLTVV.

This chain joins TRBV7-8 and TRBJ2-7; D is ambiguous. The germline V and J ends were trimmed by 3 bases and 0 bases, with 12 bases remaining between them. The V gene's germline CDR1 is SGHVS and CDR2 FQNEAQ. CDR3 length equals 15 residues. The CDR3 spells CASSFGLGSSYEQYF. DNA of the CDR3: TGTGCCAGCAGCTTTGGGTTGGGAAGCTCCTACGAGCAGTACTTC.

The chain combines TRBV27 with TRBJ1-2, with D tentatively TRBD1 (5 bases). This CDR3 has 15 residues. Deletions cut 6 bases from V and 4 bases from J, with 18 bases between. Germline assignment: CDR1 MNHEY and CDR2 SMNVEV (reference sequence). The CDR3 region is CASRASAGPPYGYTF. The CDR3 nucleotides read TGTGCCAGCAGGGCGTCGGCAGGGCCCCCCTATGGCTACACCTTC.

This sequence joins TRBV29-1 and TRBJ1-2; D remains unclear. The germline V gene encodes CDR1 SQVTM and CDR2 ANQGSEA. V lost 8 bases to trimming and J lost 8 bases, with 21 bases between them. The CDR3 runs 13 residues. The CDR3 sequence is CSIPPTSATGYTF. The CDR3 DNA reads TGCAGCATCCCCCCTACCTCGGCTACGGGCTACACCTTC.

This chain connects TRBV5-6 to TRBJ2-7; D may be TRBD1 (6 bases). CDR3 length: 14 residues. Deletions cut 3 bases from V and 3 bases from J, with 13 bases between. Germline V gives CDR1 SGHDT, CDR2 YYEEEE. The CDR3 nucleotides are TGTGCCAGCAGCTCAGGGGACCCATACTACGAGCAGTACTTC. Translated: CASSSGDPYYEQYF.

This clone is deemed medium-sized. Relative to the germline gene, one junction end is altered; a read error may explain this. The J gene is TRBJ1-2, the V gene TRBV18; no firm D call. This CDR3 region has 14 residues. The germline V gene has CDR1 KGHSH and CDR2 LQKENI. The CDR3 coding sequence is TGTGCCAGCTCACCACTTGCCCCAACCATGAAAGGCTACTTC. It codes for CASSPLAPTMKGYF. Drawing the rest from reference TRBV18 and TRBJ1-2, the complete variable domain is NAGVMQNPRHLVRRRGQEARLRCSPMKGHSHVYWYRQLPEEGLKFMVYLQKENIIDESGMPKERFSAEFPKEGPSILRIQQVVRGDSAAYFCASSPLAPTMKGYFGSGTRLTVV.

The rearrangement uses TRBV5-1 and TRBJ2-5; D not certain. This CDR3 region has 14 residues. The ends were cut back, 2 bases at V and 3 bases at J, with 11 bases in the middle. CDR1 is SGHRS, CDR2 YFSETQ, per germline. In nucleotides, the CDR3 is TGCGCCAGCAGCTTTTTAGGAGCAAAAGAGACCCAGTACTTC. Protein product: CASSFLGAKETQYF.

This clone was counted a few times. The chain links TRBV14 to TRBJ2-1; D is unclear. Trimming took 1 base from V and 6 from J, leaving 4 bases between them. Germline values: CDR1 SGHDN, CDR2 FVKESK. This CDR3 comprises 12 residues. In DNA form, the CDR3 reads TGTGCCAGCAGCCAAGCTAGCAATGAGCAGTTCTTC. Translating it yields CASSQASNEQFF.

The rearrangement uses TRBV2 and TRBJ1-4; D uncertain. The germline V and J ends were trimmed by 8 bases and 3 bases, with 13 bases remaining between them. Germline V gene sequence: CDR1 SNHLY, CDR2 FYNNEI. The CDR3 loop spans 14 amino acids. For the CDR3, the DNA is TGTGCCAGCCAAAGGGAGAGGTCTAATGAAAAACTGTTTTTT. Protein product: CASQRERSNEKLFF.

This clone is medium-sized by share. The V and J genes are TRBV18 and TRBJ2-2; 7 bases match TRBD1. Losses at the gene ends were 6 bases for V and 2 bases for J; bases not matched to a gene: 6. Germline-derived CDR1 and CDR2 are KGHSH and LQKENI. There are 15 residues in the CDR3. The CDR3: CASSRTGGNTGELFF. The CDR3 DNA reads TGTGCCAGCTCCCGGACAGGAGGAAACACCGGGGAGCTGTTTTTT.

This rearrangement joins TRBV5-4 to TRBJ2-2, with D maybe TRBD2 (6 bases). This CDR3 spans 14 amino acids. V was cut by 4 bases and J by 6 bases, with 13 bases left in between. Germline V gene sequence: CDR1 SGHNT, CDR2 YYREEE (reference sequence). CDR3 in DNA: TGTGCCAGCAGCGGGTTAGCGGCCGCCGGGGAGCTGTTTTTT. Translating gives CASSGLAAAGELFF. Filled out from reference TRBV5-4 and TRBJ2-2, the complete variable domain reads ETGVTQSPTHLIKTRGQQVTLRCSSQSGHNTVSWYQQALGQGPQFIFQYYREEENGRGNFPPRFSGLQFPNYSSELNVNALELDDSALYLCASSGLAAAGELFFGEGSRLTVL.

This clone is a singleton in its sample. The chain is built from TRBV5-4 and TRBJ2-7; a weak D match, TRBD2 (5 bases). This CDR3 spans 14 amino acids. V was trimmed by 0 bases and J by 7 bases, leaving 14 bases between them. Per the germline V gene, CDR1 is SGHNT and CDR2 is YYREEE (reference sequence). CDR3 DNA sequence: TGTGCCAGCAGCTTGGGAGGCGGGTTAGATGAGCAGTACTTC. Amino acid sequence: CASSLGGGLDEQYF.

This clone came up a few times. The V gene is TRBV18, the J gene TRBJ2-7; D is uncertain. The CDR3 runs to 13 residues. Germline V lookup: CDR1 KGHSH, CDR2 LQKENI. The ends were cut back, 6 bases at V and 1 base at J, with 10 bases in the middle. The chain's CDR3 is CASSGGPSYEQYF. The CDR3 DNA sequence: TGTGCCAGCTCGGGCGGTCCGTCCTACGAGCAGTACTTC.

The chain carries TRBV5-1 and TRBJ1-1; D is perhaps TRBD1 (5 bases). Per the germline V gene, CDR1 is SGHRS and CDR2 is YFSETQ. The CDR3 sequence is 14 residues long. V shed 4 bases and J shed 4 bases, with 14 bases lying between them. CDR3 nucleotide sequence: TGCGCCAGCAGCACGTCGGGGGGTTTCACTGAAGCTTTCTTT. Its protein is CASSTSGGFTEAFF.

This sequence joins TRBV19 and TRBJ2-1, with D possibly being TRBD1 (5 bases). Germline lookup yields CDR1 LNHDA and CDR2 SQIVND (reference sequence). The length of the CDR3 is 15 residues. Trimming took off 2 bases at V and 8 bases at J, with 16 bases between the two ends. The CDR3 DNA reads TGTGCCAGTAGTATACGCGCCACCCAGGGCCATGAGCAGTTCTTC. This translates into CASSIRATQGHEQFF.

The V gene is TRBV4-1, the J gene TRBJ2-5; D might be TRBD2 (6 bases). Germline loops: CDR1 MGHRA, CDR2 YSYEKL. The V and J ends lost 3 bases and 5 bases respectively, with 13 bases between them. This CDR3 comprises 14 residues. In nucleotides, the CDR3 is TGCGCCAGCAGCCACCTGACTAGGGCGGAGACCCAGTACTTC. Its translation: CASSHLTRAETQYF.

J is TRBJ2-4 and V is TRBV7-9, with TRBD2 as a possible D gene (5 bases). The CDR3 runs 13 residues. Between the trimmed V and J ends, which lost 1 base and 9 bases, there was a span of 10 bases. Germline loops: CDR1 SEHNR, CDR2 FQNEAQ (reference sequence). In DNA, the CDR3 is TGTGCCAGCAGCTTAGGGGAGACCCTCATTCAGTACTTC. It yields the protein CASSLGETLIQYF.

V usage is TRBV6-5 and J usage is TRBJ2-1; D might be TRBD1 (5 bases). This CDR3 is 15 amino acids long. V was pared by 4 bases and J by 7 bases, with 17 bases between. Germline CDR1 reads MNHEY; CDR2 reads SVGAGI. The CDR3 loop is CASSSGSVGANEQFF. In DNA form, the CDR3 reads TGTGCCAGCAGTTCCGGGTCGGTTGGGGCGAATGAGCAGTTCTTC.

The CDR3 DNA reads as TGTGCCAGCAGCTCGTCCGGACTTAAGGCTGGAAACACCATATATTTT. This sequence encodes CASSSSGLKAGNTIYF. The chain recombines TRBV7-2 with TRBJ1-3; D remains ambiguous. Germline CDR1 reads SGHTA; CDR2 reads FQGNSA. The CDR3 has 16 amino acids. V dropped 4 bases and J dropped 2 bases, with 15 bases sitting between them. Full variable domain (outside the CDR3, taken from reference TRBV7-2 and TRBJ1-3): GAGVSQSPSNKVTEKGKDVELRCDPISGHTALYWYRQSLGQGLEFLIYFQGNSAPDKSGLPSDRFSAERTGGSVSTLTIQRTQQEDSAVYLCASSSSGLKAGNTIYFGEGSWLTVV.

The chain employs TRBV7-3 and TRBJ2-5, with TRBD1 as a possible D gene (6 bases). The CDR3 runs 13 residues. Trimming shortened V by 5 bases and J by 2 bases, and 9 bases separated the two germline ends. Per the germline V gene, CDR1 is SGHTA and CDR2 is FQGTGA. CDR3 in amino acids: CASSPQGQETQYF. DNA of the CDR3: TGTGCCAGCAGCCCACAGGGACAAGAGACCCAGTACTTC. The entire variable domain, with the rest obtained from reference TRBV7-3 and TRBJ2-5, is as follows: GAGVSQTPSNKVTEKGKYVELRCDPISGHTALYWYRQSLGQGPEFLIYFQGTGAADDSGLPNDRFFAVRPEGSVSTLKIQRTERGDSAVYLCASSPQGQETQYFGPGTRLLVL.

The J gene is TRBJ1-4, the V gene TRBV7-2, with TRBD1 as a possible D gene (5 bases). Germline-derived CDR1 and CDR2 are SGHTA and FQGNSA. The germline V and J ends were trimmed by 5 bases and 7 bases, with 11 bases remaining between them. The CDR3 loop spans 13 amino acids. The CDR3 sequence is CASSRDSSEKLFF. The CDR3 nucleotides read TGTGCCAGCAGCCGAGACAGTAGTGAAAAACTGTTTTTT.

The chain couples TRBV19 to TRBJ1-5; 9 nucleotides agree with TRBD1. The CDR3 is 15 residues long. Per the germline V gene, CDR1 is LNHDA and CDR2 is SQIVND (reference sequence). V lost 6 bases and J lost 4; bases outside the gene matches: 7. CDR3 DNA sequence: TGTGCCAGTAGAATCCGGACAGGGGTTAATCAGCCCCAGCATTTT. Its protein is CASRIRTGVNQPQHF.